This TCR beta chain derives from a study of blood T cell repertoires in COVID-19. Study-wide background: Acute-phase and convalescent COVID-19 samples originated in the United States, Italy and Spain.

Repertoires were generated with immunoSEQ multiplex PCR, while TCRdb's copy carries only in-frame clones and drops some. The sample carries approximately 260,000 clones, 80% to 90% recorded once. Living in 25 or so US areas, the participants were between about 18 and 90 years of age. In this sample, this clone turned up once. The germline V gene encodes CDR1 LGHNA and CDR2 YNFKEQ. The germline V and J ends were trimmed by 4 bases and 7 bases, with 13 bases remaining between them. The CDR3 has 13 amino acids. This TCR was recovered from a man aged 30-40 years with acute COVID-19. The specimen was PBMCs or T cells enriched from blood (not recorded which). The chain uses TRBV4-2 and TRBJ1-1; D is ambiguous. The CDR3 coding sequence is TGTGCCAGCAGCCGAGAGGGAGGGTTTGAAGCTTTCTTT. Translation: CASSREGGFEAFF.